The source of this TCR beta chain is a study of T cell repertoires in cytomegalovirus infection. Study information: Indications of both CMV infection and matching HLA type were provided by public TCR beta signatures.

Notes on the study in general: Dominating the ex vivo response were TCR beta clonotypes that were CMV-specific and HLA-C-restricted. Summed public TCR beta family frequency identified CMV carriers bearing the relevant HLA.

TCRdb used MiXCR to reprocess the reads, holding one entry per CDR3 protein. The profile shows approximately 250,000 distinct CDR3 sequences, around 9% of them singletons. Deletions cut 5 bases from V and 11 bases from J, with 18 bases between. The CDR3 is made up of 13 amino acids. Germline assignment: CDR1 MNHEY and CDR2 SMNVEV (reference sequence). This clonotype was observed at least ten times. Its specificity is not known. The chain is built from TRBV27 and TRBJ1-1, with a possible D match to TRBD1 (5 bases). The source material was PBMCs. This clonotype was obtained from a human donor in good health (CMV status not recorded). Some clones in this sample may be carry-over from other donors' samples. The CDR3 DNA is TGTGCCAGCAGTCAGGGACCGTCGGGGGATGCTTTCTTT. Its protein is CASSQGPSGDAFF.